A single sample gave rise to the 29 T cell receptor beta chains below, sequenced in a study of OX40 agonist ivuxolimab in advanced cancers. Profiling relied on immunoSEQ multiplex PCR, and the TCRdb table lists in-frame clones only, not all of them. The table shows over 30,000 clones, with 82% occurring only once. Material: CD4+ or CD8+ T cells sorted from blood, obtained in a trial of the OX40 agonist ivuxolimab. The receptor set was obtained from an adult with an advanced solid tumor such as melanoma, head and neck, liver or kidney cancer.

V gene TRBV30 combines with J gene TRBJ2-1, with 8 nucleotides matching TRBD2. This CDR3 is 12 amino acids long. Unmatched junction bases numbered 1, after V lost 3 bases and J lost 6 bases. CDR1 is GTSNPN and CDR2 is SVGIG in the germline V gene (reference sequence). In DNA form, the CDR3 reads TGTGCCTGGAGCCGGGGGGGCAATGAGCAGTTCTTC. It is translated as CAWSRGGNEQFF.

The CDR3 nucleotides read TGTGCCAGCAGCGTATCGGCGGGGGGGCCAGTAGATACGCAGTATTTT. It specifies CASSVSAGGPVDTQYF. The chain couples TRBV9 to TRBJ2-3, with 9 bases aligning to TRBD2. There are 16 residues in the CDR3. With V trimmed by 1 base and J by 5 bases, 8 bases remained unmatched. CDR1 and CDR2 from the germline V gene are SGDLS and YYNGEE.

The chain uses TRBV30 and TRBJ1-2; D call uncertain. Trimming pared 5 bases from V and 1 base from J, leaving 5 bases between. The length of the CDR3 is 11 residues. CDR1 is GTSNPN and CDR2 is SVGIG in the germline V gene (reference sequence). The CDR3 loop is CAWGSNYGYTF. The DNA for the CDR3 is TGTGCCTGGGGGAGTAACTATGGCTACACCTTC.

The rearrangement uses TRBV7-9 and TRBJ2-1, with 9 positions matching TRBD1. This CDR3 has 15 residues. V was pared by 4 bases and J by 6 bases, with 7 bases of the junction left unmatched. From germline, CDR1 is SEHNR and CDR2 FQNEAQ (reference sequence). CDR3 nucleotide sequence: TGTGCCAGCAGCTCTAGACAGGGGGACATCAATGAGCAGTTCTTC. Translated: CASSSRQGDINEQFF.

This chain links TRBV21-1 with TRBJ1-1; the table's D call, TRBD1, was not checked against the DNA. TRBV21-1 is shown as a pseudogene. The CDR3 totals 15 residues. The CDR3 reads CASSKSPGREGGAFF. CDR3 nucleotides: TGTGCCAGCAGCAAAAGTCCTGGCCGGGAAGGGGGAGCTTTCTTT.

The J gene is TRBJ1-4, the V gene TRBV7-9, with D unclear. V dropped 1 base and J dropped 5 bases, with 8 bases sitting between them. Germline lookup yields CDR1 SEHNR and CDR2 FQNEAQ (reference sequence). The CDR3 runs 14 residues. CDR3 residues: CASSLGLANEKLFF. The CDR3 bases are TGTGCCAGCAGCTTAGGCCTCGCCAATGAAAAACTGTTTTTT.

V gene TRBV5-1 combines with J gene TRBJ2-5, with no clear D. Trimming took off 0 bases at V and 3 bases at J, with 9 bases between the two ends. The germline V gene has CDR1 SGHRS and CDR2 YFSETQ. The CDR3 sequence is 14 residues long. The CDR3 spells CASSLGSLKETQYF. The CDR3 DNA sequence: TGCGCCAGCAGCTTGGGGTCCCTTAAAGAGACCCAGTACTTC.

The chain couples TRBV5-5 to TRBJ1-4; D call uncertain. Per the germline V gene, CDR1 is SGHKS and CDR2 is YYEKEE (reference sequence). V lost 2 bases, J lost 6 bases, and 14 bases lay in between. The CDR3 runs to 15 residues. The CDR3 here is CASSLLTGFDEKLFF. The CDR3 DNA follows: TGTGCCAGCAGCTTACTAACCGGGTTCGATGAAAAACTGTTTTTT.

J is TRBJ2-4 and V is TRBV2; 9 bases align to TRBD1. Germline trimming cut 5 bases from V and 9 bases from J; bases unmatched to any gene: 11. Germline V gene data show CDR1 as SNHLY and CDR2 as FYNNEI. This CDR3 is built from 15 residues. CDR3 sequence (DNA): TGTGCCAGCAGTCACCCGGACAGGGGAGGGGGCATTCAGTACTTC. Translated, it gives CASSHPDRGGGIQYF.

The chain is built from TRBV5-6 and TRBJ1-2; 7 bases are a match to TRBD1. Germline CDR1 reads SGHDT; CDR2 reads YYEEEE. V gave up 6 bases and J gave up 0 bases; unmatched junction bases: 5. The CDR3 runs 14 residues. The CDR3 here is CASITTGTNYGYTF. The CDR3 nucleotides read TGTGCCAGCATAACGACAGGGACTAACTATGGCTACACCTTC.

The V call is TRBV4-2, the J call TRBJ2-6, with 7 positions matching TRBD2. The CDR3 spans 18 residues. The V gene end was trimmed by 4 bases and the J gene end by 0 bases; junction bases not matched to a gene: 9. Looked up from germline, CDR1 is LGHNA and CDR2 is YNFKEQ. Written as DNA, the CDR3 is TGTGCCAGCAGCCTAAGGGGAGGGAGAGACTCTGGGGCCAACGTCCTGACTTTC. Residues: CASSLRGGRDSGANVLTF.

The chain recombines TRBV12-5 with TRBJ2-2; D is possibly TRBD1 (6 bases). With 5 bases removed from V and 3 bases from J, the gap between germline ends came to 10 bases. CDR3 size: 14 residues. Germline V gives CDR1 LGHNT, CDR2 FRNRAP. The CDR3 DNA reads TGTGCTAGTGGTCTCCGGACAGACACCGGGGAGCTGTTTTTT. Its protein is CASGLRTDTGELFF.

This sequence joins TRBV19 and TRBJ1-3; D might be TRBD1 (5 bases). V was shortened by 2 bases and J by 0 bases, with 11 bases between the two germline ends. Germline lookup yields CDR1 LNHDA and CDR2 SQIVND (reference sequence). The CDR3 spans 16 residues. The CDR3 loop is CASSIPGRDSGNTIYF. The CDR3 bases are TGTGCCAGTAGTATACCGGGACGGGACTCTGGAAACACCATATATTTT.

The gene calls are TRBV6-5 and TRBJ1-2, with D possibly being TRBD1 (5 bases). Germline CDR1 reads MNHEY; CDR2 reads SVGAGI. The CDR3 length is 16 residues. V gave up 0 bases and J gave up 2 bases, with 13 bases separating them. Written as DNA, the CDR3 is TGTGCCAGCAGTTACTCAGGGGCCAGGCCGAACTATGGCTACACCTTC. Protein: CASSYSGARPNYGYTF.

V usage is TRBV9 and J usage is TRBJ1-3; D might be TRBD1 (6 bases). Trimming removed 3 bases from V and 12 bases from J, with 16 bases in between. The V gene's germline CDR1 is SGDLS and CDR2 YYNGEE. The CDR3 spans 13 residues. CDR3 loop: CASSGSAQGIIYF. CDR3 in DNA: TGTGCCAGCAGCGGTTCAGCACAGGGAATCATATATTTT.

The chain recombines TRBV11-2 with TRBJ1-2; no clear D. Per the germline V gene, CDR1 is SGHAT and CDR2 is FQNNGV. The CDR3 has 14 amino acids. Between the trimmed V and J ends, which lost 1 base and 8 bases, there was a span of 14 bases. The CDR3 loop is CASSLGRGEGGYTF. The CDR3 nucleotides read TGTGCCAGCAGCTTAGGCCGCGGGGAAGGAGGCTACACCTTC.

The chain recombines TRBV9 with TRBJ1-1, with TRBD1 matching 8 bases. Unmatched junction bases numbered 4, after V lost 3 bases and J lost 3 bases. Germline V gives CDR1 SGDLS, CDR2 YYNGEE. The CDR3 spans 14 residues. The CDR3 nucleotides are TGTGCCAGCAGCGCAGGGGGCGGGGACACTGAAGCTTTCTTT. Encoded protein: CASSAGGGDTEAFF.

The chain employs TRBV5-4 and TRBJ2-4; 9 bases fit TRBD1. The CDR3 consists of 16 residues. V lost 0 bases, J lost 7 bases, and 8 bases stayed unmatched. CDR1 SGHNT and CDR2 YYREEE come from the germline V gene (reference sequence). CDR3 nucleotides: TGTGCCAGCAGCTTGGAATCTCGGACAGGGGCCAACATTCAGTACTTC. This translates into CASSLESRTGANIQYF.

The chain links TRBV7-9 to TRBJ2-3; 8 positions agree with TRBD1. CDR1 and CDR2 (germline): SEHNR, FQNEAQ (reference sequence). V lost 4 bases and J lost 2; bases outside the gene matches: 2. The CDR3 contains 14 residues. CDR3 sequence (DNA): TGTGCCAGCAGCTCGGACAGGGTCACAGATACGCAGTATTTT. This translates into CASSSDRVTDTQYF.

The chain employs TRBV18 and TRBJ2-5, with D unresolved. The CDR3 totals 13 residues. Germline values: CDR1 KGHSH, CDR2 LQKENI. With 2 bases removed from V and 2 bases from J, the gap between germline ends came to 6 bases. The CDR3 DNA sequence: TGTGCCAGCTCACCAACCCCGCAAGAGACCCAGTACTTC. Its protein is CASSPTPQETQYF.

The CDR3 sequence: CASSRDSANYGYTF. The DNA of the CDR3 is TGTGCCAGCAGTCGGGACAGCGCTAACTATGGCTACACCTTC. This chain joins TRBV2 and TRBJ1-2; 7 bases map to TRBD1. This CDR3 spans 14 amino acids. Losses at the gene ends were 5 bases for V and 0 bases for J; bases not matched to a gene: 3. The germline gives CDR1 SNHLY, CDR2 FYNNEI.

V and J are TRBV9 and TRBJ1-2, with D unclear. This CDR3 comprises 14 residues. The germline V gene encodes CDR1 SGDLS and CDR2 YYNGEE. V was cut by 6 bases and J by 1 base, with 13 bases left in between. In DNA, the CDR3 is TGTGCCAGCACCCCAGGAAACCTTAACTATGGCTACACCTTC. Translation: CASTPGNLNYGYTF.

V usage is TRBV27 and J usage is TRBJ2-7, with D hard to call. V was shortened by 3 bases and J by 6 bases, with 6 bases between the two germline ends. Germline-derived CDR1 and CDR2 are MNHEY and SMNVEV (reference sequence). CDR3 size: 11 residues. The CDR3 protein is CASSFIREQYF. The DNA for the CDR3 is TGTGCCAGCAGTTTTATCCGCGAGCAGTACTTC.

The chain recombines TRBV18 with TRBJ1-3; 8 bases fit TRBD1. V was clipped by 1 base and J by 0 bases; unmatched bases: 8. This CDR3 has 18 residues. Germline CDR1 and CDR2: KGHSH and LQKENI. Written as DNA, the CDR3 is TGTGCCAGCTCACCACTACGCGGACAGGGAGCCTCTGGAAACACCATATATTTT. This encodes CASSPLRGQGASGNTIYF.

The chain carries TRBV19 and TRBJ1-4; 7 nucleotides line up with TRBD1. The germline V gene has CDR1 LNHDA and CDR2 SQIVND (reference sequence). The ends lost 5 bases at V and 8 bases at J; junction bases unmatched: 11. CDR3 length: 15 residues. The CDR3 DNA is TGTGCCAGTAGTCCCCTCAGGGGGGGAAGGGAAAAACTGTTTTTT. The encoded protein is CASSPLRGGREKLFF.

This chain links TRBV5-6 with TRBJ2-7, with TRBD1 identical over 10 bases. V dropped 4 bases and J dropped 4; count of bases not matched to a gene: 5. The CDR3 is 14 residues long. CDR1 and CDR2 (germline): SGHDT, YYEEEE. CDR3 amino acids: CASSRDRGSYEQYF. The CDR3 DNA is TGTGCCAGCAGCAGGGACAGGGGCTCGTACGAGCAGTACTTC.

This chain uses TRBV4-3 with TRBJ2-5; 7 nucleotides match TRBD1. Per the germline V gene, CDR1 is LGHNA and CDR2 is YSLEER. The CDR3 length is 14 residues. V trimming: 3 bases; J trimming: 4 bases; junction bases outside the gene matches: 5. The CDR3 loop is CASSQQQGTETQYF. The CDR3 DNA reads as TGCGCCAGCAGCCAGCAACAGGGGACAGAGACCCAGTACTTC.

This clone was detected once. The chain carries TRBV7-2 and TRBJ2-5; D unclear. Deletions cut 4 bases from V and 4 bases from J, with 4 bases between. CDR1 is SGHTA and CDR2 is FQGNSA in the germline V gene. CDR3 size: 11 residues. The CDR3 bases are TGTGCCAGCAGCTCGGCAGAGACCCAGTACTTC. Its protein is CASSSAETQYF.

V usage is TRBV5-4 and J usage is TRBJ1-1; D unclear. From germline, CDR1 is SGHNT and CDR2 YYREEE (reference sequence). V gave up 0 bases and J gave up 2 bases, with 11 bases separating them. The CDR3 is 15 residues long. CDR3 DNA sequence: TGTGCCAGCAGCTTGGCTTTAGGGCTCAACACTGAAGCTTTCTTT. Protein sequence: CASSLALGLNTEAFF. The full variable domain, rest sourced from reference TRBV5-4 and TRBJ1-1, is ETGVTQSPTHLIKTRGQQVTLRCSSQSGHNTVSWYQQALGQGPQFIFQYYREEENGRGNFPPRFSGLQFPNYSSELNVNALELDDSALYLCASSLALGLNTEAFFGQGTRLTVV.